The 26 T cell receptor beta chains below come from one sample, sequenced in a study of cytomegalovirus exposure and HLA in healthy donors. Primers: 60 Vbeta forward and 13 Jbeta reverse. Sequencing used immunoSEQ multiplex PCR; TCRdb keeps in-frame clones, though not all of them. The data show some 220,000 clones, over 65% seen once. Source material: PBMCs. The receptors here all came from a woman aged 60 to 75 in good health and CMV-seropositive.

This clone was picked up a small number of times. The CDR3 loop reads CASPGGYEQYF. The CDR3 nucleotides read TGCGCCAGCCCGGGGGGCTACGAGCAGTACTTC. The chain is built from TRBV10-1 and TRBJ2-7; 7 bases agree with TRBD2. CDR1 and CDR2 from the germline V gene are WNHNN and SYGVQD (reference sequence). This CDR3 has 11 amino acids. Germline trimming cut 8 bases from V and 3 bases from J; bases unmatched to any gene: 1.

V usage is TRBV25-1 and J usage is TRBJ2-2; TRBD1 might be the D (5 bases). V lost 9 bases and J 6 bases, leaving 14 bases between the germline ends. The CDR3 sequence is 13 residues long. Germline V gives CDR1 MGHDK, CDR2 SYGVNS. CDR3 amino acids: CASSPQGSGELFF. CDR3 nucleotide sequence: TGTGCCAGTTCCCCCCAGGGTTCCGGGGAGCTGTTTTTT.

This clone has a single count. The chain links TRBV5-6 to TRBJ1-4; D is perhaps TRBD1 (5 bases). Trimming removed 4 bases at V and 3 bases at J, with 10 bases between. Germline V gene data show CDR1 as SGHDT and CDR2 as YYEEEE. This CDR3 is 14 amino acids long. The chain's CDR3 is CASSVTVSNEKLFF. The CDR3, as DNA: TGTGCCAGCAGCGTGACAGTCTCTAATGAAAAACTGTTTTTT.

On this clone itself: This specimen includes other DNA sequences encoding the same CDR3. The genes are TRBV5-1 and TRBJ2-1, with D unresolved. V lost 0 bases and J 4 bases, leaving 11 bases between the germline ends. This CDR3 has 15 residues. CDR1 and CDR2 from the germline V gene are SGHRS and YFSETQ. DNA of the CDR3: TGCGCCAGCAGCTTGGTCTCTGGAGCTTACAATGAGCAGTTCTTC. Its translation is CASSLVSGAYNEQFF.

V is TRBV30 and J is TRBJ2-5, with D uncertain. The CDR3 length is 12 residues. Germline V CDR1 and CDR2: GTSNPN, SVGIG (reference sequence). V dropped 8 bases and J dropped 0 bases, with 10 bases sitting between them. The CDR3 spells CARSPYQETQYF. The CDR3 nucleotides are TGTGCCCGCAGTCCATACCAAGAGACCCAGTACTTC.

This clone appeared once. V usage is TRBV5-4 and J usage is TRBJ1-2; 8 bases agree with TRBD1. Germline CDR1 is SGHNT and CDR2 is YYREEE (reference sequence). The CDR3 is 14 amino acids. J was trimmed by 1 base and V by 3 bases; bases with no gene match: 2. The CDR3 reads CASSSDRGNYGYTF. The CDR3, as DNA: TGTGCCAGCAGCTCCGACAGGGGTAACTATGGCTACACCTTC.

The chain couples TRBV19 to TRBJ2-1, with 15 bases that match TRBD2. Looked up from germline, CDR1 is LNHDA and CDR2 is SQIVND (reference sequence). CDR3 size: 16 residues. The J segment lost 4 bases and the V segment lost 6 bases, leaving 4 bases of the junction unmatched. In DNA form, the CDR3 reads TGTGCCAGTAGCCTCGGACTAGCGGGGGGGTACAATGAGCAGTTCTTC. Residues: CASSLGLAGGYNEQFF.

This rearrangement joins TRBV21-1 to TRBJ1-1; the table's D call, TRBD1, was not checked against the DNA. TRBV21-1 is described as a pseudogene. The length of the CDR3 is 17 residues. The CDR3 sequence: CASSKALSDSKNTEAFF. The CDR3 DNA is TGTGCCAGCAGCAAAGCGCTTTCGGACAGTAAGAACACTGAAGCTTTCTTT.

In DNA form, the CDR3 reads TGTGCCAGCAGCCCGCAGGGGGCTGAGCAGTTCTTC. It translates to CASSPQGAEQFF. The genes are TRBV7-3 and TRBJ2-1; the match to TRBD1 covers 8 bases. Germline lookup yields CDR1 SGHTA and CDR2 FQGTGA. The CDR3 has 12 residues. Trimming at V came to 5 bases and at J to 9 bases, leaving 3 bases not matched to a gene. Full variable domain (rest looked up from reference TRBV7-3 and TRBJ2-1): GAGVSQTPSNKVTEKGKYVELRCDPISGHTALYWYRQSLGQGPEFLIYFQGTGAADDSGLPNDRFFAVRPEGSVSTLKIQRTERGDSAVYLCASSPQGAEQFFGPGTRLTVL.

This clone was observed a few times. The V gene is TRBV18, the J gene TRBJ1-3; D is unclear. Trimming took off 0 bases at V and 2 bases at J, with 8 bases between the two ends. This CDR3 has 15 residues. CDR1 is KGHSH, CDR2 LQKENI, per germline. CDR3 bases: TGTGCCAGCTCACCACCGGGGAGGACTGGAAACACCATATATTTT. This gives the protein CASSPPGRTGNTIYF.

The chain couples TRBV9 to TRBJ1-2, with 9 bases matching TRBD1. Germline loops: CDR1 SGDLS, CDR2 YYNGEE. CDR3 size: 13 residues. V shed 3 bases and J 8 bases; nucleotides not matched to a gene: 5. The CDR3 DNA follows: TGTGCCAGCAGCGACAGGGGGCGAGGGGGCTACACCTTC. The encoded protein is CASSDRGRGGYTF.

This clone was seen a handful of times. The genes are TRBV4-3 and TRBJ1-4, with 7 bases that match TRBD1. The CDR3 is made up of 16 amino acids. Germline values: CDR1 LGHNA, CDR2 YSLEER. V dropped 2 bases and J dropped 2; count of bases not matched to a gene: 5. The CDR3 DNA reads TGCGCCAGCAGCCAATCGACAGGGACGACTAATGAAAAACTGTTTTTT. This codes for CASSQSTGTTNEKLFF.

The sample holds a few counts of this clone. This chain links TRBV21-1 with TRBJ2-5; TRBD2, the table's D call, was not compared with the DNA. TRBV21-1 is a known pseudogene. CDR3 length: 19 residues. The CDR3 reads CASSKSGRLAREVQETQYF. CDR3 nucleotides: TGTGCCAGCAGCAAATCGGGCAGACTAGCGCGGGAGGTCCAAGAGACCCAGTACTTC.

CDR3: CASSPTGTARTDTQYF. The CDR3 coding sequence is TGTGCCAGTAGTCCAACCGGGACAGCACGCACAGATACGCAGTATTTT. The V and J genes are TRBV19 and TRBJ2-3; 7 bases match TRBD1. The CDR3 spans 16 residues. Germline assignment: CDR1 LNHDA and CDR2 SQIVND (reference sequence). The V and J ends lost 5 bases and 1 base, in that order; junction bases with no gene match: 9.

The chain recombines TRBV5-6 with TRBJ1-2; no reliable D call. The germline V and J ends were trimmed by 4 bases and 4 bases, with 14 bases remaining between them. Germline V CDR1 and CDR2: SGHDT, YYEEEE. The CDR3 runs 14 residues. Here the CDR3 DNA reads TGTGCCAGCAGCCAAGGACGGCGGGGCTATGGCTACACCTTC. It codes for CASSQGRRGYGYTF.

This chain joins TRBV5-1 and TRBJ2-7; TRBD1 aligns across 8 bases. Germline values: CDR1 SGHRS, CDR2 YFSETQ. This CDR3 has 17 residues. The junction had 13 bases not matched to a gene; V was cut back by 0 bases and J by 5 bases. The CDR3 DNA reads as TGCGCCAGCAGCTTGGCGTCTCTGGGGACAGGAGATAACGAGCAGTACTTC. Its protein is CASSLASLGTGDNEQYF.

This clone came up once. This sequence joins TRBV18 and TRBJ2-3; TRBD2 might be the D (7 bases). CDR3 length: 14 residues. Germline V gene lookup returns CDR1 KGHSH and CDR2 LQKENI. The V end lost 0 bases, the J end lost 7 bases, and 11 bases lay between the germline ends. CDR3 sequence (DNA): TGTGCCAGCTCACCACCCGGGGGGCCCAATACGCAGTATTTT. Its protein product is CASSPPGGPNTQYF.

The chain carries TRBV30 and TRBJ2-3; D is possibly TRBD2 (6 bases). The CDR3 has 15 amino acids. Trimming shortened V by 4 bases and J by 4 bases, and 18 bases separated the two germline ends. The germline V gene encodes CDR1 GTSNPN and CDR2 SVGIG (reference sequence). CDR3 region: CAWTSLGGAPDTQYF. CDR3 DNA: TGTGCCTGGACCTCTCTTGGAGGGGCCCCAGATACGCAGTATTTT.

The rearrangement links TRBV5-4 to TRBJ1-1; no clear D gene. Trimming pared 1 base from V and 2 bases from J, leaving 9 bases between. The CDR3 covers 14 residues. The germline V gene encodes CDR1 SGHNT and CDR2 YYREEE (reference sequence). The CDR3 nucleotides are TGTGCCAGCAGCTTGTCCTACAGCAACACTGAAGCTTTCTTT. It codes for CASSLSYSNTEAFF. The complete variable domain, with remaining parts taken from reference TRBV5-4 and TRBJ1-1, reads ETGVTQSPTHLIKTRGQQVTLRCSSQSGHNTVSWYQQALGQGPQFIFQYYREEENGRGNFPPRFSGLQFPNYSSELNVNALELDDSALYLCASSLSYSNTEAFFGQGTRLTVV.

This chain's CDR3 is CAWSRGEGTQYF. The CDR3, as DNA: TGTGCCTGGAGTCGAGGGGAGGGGACCCAGTACTTC. This rearrangement joins TRBV30 to TRBJ2-5; TRBD2 matches 7 bases. V was pared by 2 bases and J by 7 bases, with 4 bases of the junction left unmatched. This CDR3 has 12 residues. CDR1 and CDR2 from the germline V gene are GTSNPN and SVGIG (reference sequence).

V usage is TRBV29-1 and J usage is TRBJ1-1; D is unresolved. Germline lookup yields CDR1 SQVTM and CDR2 ANQGSEA. V dropped 5 bases and J dropped 8 bases, with 21 bases sitting between them. The CDR3 sequence is 14 residues long. The CDR3 nucleotides are TGCAGCGTTAGTGGTAGGGAGCAACTCAGGGAAGCTTTCTTT. Protein: CSVSGREQLREAFF.

The chain links TRBV19 to TRBJ2-5, with D maybe TRBD2 (5 bases). Between the trimmed V and J ends, which lost 4 bases and 3 bases, there was a span of 9 bases. CDR3 length: 13 amino acids. The germline V gene has CDR1 LNHDA and CDR2 SQIVND (reference sequence). This CDR3 is CASSKRREETQYF. The CDR3 nucleotides are TGTGCCAGTAGTAAGCGGCGGGAAGAGACCCAGTACTTC.

This chain uses TRBV10-3 with TRBJ1-2; 12 nucleotides match TRBD1. V dropped 7 bases and J dropped 8; count of bases not matched to a gene: 14. The CDR3 contains 16 residues. CDR1 ENHRY and CDR2 SYGVKD come from the germline V gene. CDR3 in DNA: TGTGCCATCAAACCGGGACAGGGGGCCACCGGGGAGGGCTACACCTTC. Its translation is CAIKPGQGATGEGYTF.

The CDR3 region has the DNA TGTGCCAGCAGTGAAAAGACTAGCGGCTCCTACGAGCAGTACTTC. This encodes CASSEKTSGSYEQYF. The chain has TRBV6-1 and TRBJ2-7; 9 bases fit TRBD2. Germline V gene sequence: CDR1 MNHNS, CDR2 SASEGT. This CDR3 is 15 amino acids long. After removal of 2 bases from V and 0 bases from J, the junction contained 2 bases not matched to a gene.

This chain connects TRBV14 to TRBJ2-5; 7 bases fit TRBD2. This CDR3 has 14 amino acids. V was clipped by 4 bases and J by 10 bases; unmatched bases: 12. Germline V gene data show CDR1 as SGHDN and CDR2 as FVKESK. CDR3 sequence reads: CASSLGTFRGDQYF. The CDR3, as DNA: TGTGCCAGCAGCCTAGGGACTTTTCGGGGGGACCAGTACTTC.

The rearrangement joins TRBV25-1 to TRBJ1-3, with D possibly TRBD1 on 5 matching bases. CDR3 length equals 15 residues. Trimming stripped 6 bases from V and 0 bases from J, with 12 bases between. The V gene's germline CDR1 is MGHDK and CDR2 SYGVNS. CDR3 DNA: TGTGCCAGCAGGGGTATGGACACCTCTGGAAACACCATATATTTT. This sequence encodes CASRGMDTSGNTIYF. Combining the CDR3 with reference TRBV25-1 and TRBJ1-3 gives the whole variable domain EADIYQTPRYLVIGTGKKITLECSQTMGHDKMYWYQQDPGMELHLIHYSYGVNSTEKGDLSSESTVSRIRTEHFPLTLESARPSHTSQYLCASRGMDTSGNTIYFGEGSWLTVV.